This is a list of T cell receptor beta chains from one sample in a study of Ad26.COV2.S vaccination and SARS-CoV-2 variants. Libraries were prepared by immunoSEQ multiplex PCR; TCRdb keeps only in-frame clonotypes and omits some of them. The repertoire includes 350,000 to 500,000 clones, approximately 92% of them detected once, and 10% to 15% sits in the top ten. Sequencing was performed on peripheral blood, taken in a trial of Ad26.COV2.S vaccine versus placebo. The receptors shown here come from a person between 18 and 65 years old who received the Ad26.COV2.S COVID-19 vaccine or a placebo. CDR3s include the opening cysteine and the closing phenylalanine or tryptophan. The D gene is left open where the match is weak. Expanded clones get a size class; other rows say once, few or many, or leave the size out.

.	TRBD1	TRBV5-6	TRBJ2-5	TGTGCCAGCAGCTTGGTGGGGACAGGTAACCAAGAGACCCAGTACTTC	CASSLVGTGNQETQYF
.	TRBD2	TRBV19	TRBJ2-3	TGTGCCAGTACCGGGACTAGCGGAACAGATACGCAGTATTTT	CASTGTSGTDTQYF
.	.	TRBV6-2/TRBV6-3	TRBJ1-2	TGTGCCAGCAGCCAACGAGGCAGGGCGAGTGGCTACACCTTC	CASSQRGRASGYTF
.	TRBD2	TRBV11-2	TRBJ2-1	TGTGCCAGCAGCGATAGCGGGATGGGTAATGAGCAGTTCTTC	CASSDSGMGNEQFF
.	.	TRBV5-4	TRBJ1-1	TGTGCCAGCAGCACAGCGAACACTGAAGCTTTCTTT	CASSTANTEAFF
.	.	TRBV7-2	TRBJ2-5	TGTGCCAGCAGCTTAAGGACAGAGACCCAGTACTTC	CASSLRTETQYF
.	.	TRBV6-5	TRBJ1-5	TGTGCCAGCAGGAGGGGAGGCGACCTTTTCCAGCCCCAGCATTTT	CASRRGGDLFQPQHF
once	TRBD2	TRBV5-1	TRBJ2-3	TGCGCCAGCAGCTTTCGGGGACTAGCACCAGATACGCAGTATTTT	CASSFRGLAPDTQYF
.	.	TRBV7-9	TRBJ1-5	TGTGCCAGCGGCGGGGAGGGAAGCCTTAGCAATCAGCCCCAGCATTTT	CASGGEGSLSNQPQHF
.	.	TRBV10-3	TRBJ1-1	TGTGCCATCAGCAAGACAGAGAACACTGAAGCTTTCTTT	CAISKTENTEAFF
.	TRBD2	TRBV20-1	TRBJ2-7	TGCAGTGCTAGTTCGCGGGAGGGCCCCTACGAGCAGTACTTC	CSASSREGPYEQYF
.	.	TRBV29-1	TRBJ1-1	TGCAGCGTTGGACAGGTCCTGGGGAACACTGAAGCTTTCTTT	CSVGQVLGNTEAFF
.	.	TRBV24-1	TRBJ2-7	TGTGCCACCAGTGATTTGCTCGAGATGGAGTACTTC	CATSDLLEMEYF
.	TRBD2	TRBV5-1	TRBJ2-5	TGCGCCAGCAGCTTGGCAATAGGACTAGCACAAGAGACCCAGTACTTC	CASSLAIGLAQETQYF
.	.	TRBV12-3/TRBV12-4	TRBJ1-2	TGTGCCAGCAGTTTAGCAAATGGCTACACCTTC	CASSLANGYTF
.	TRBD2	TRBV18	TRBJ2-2	TGTGCCAGCTCACCGATGAGCGGGAGGGCCACCACCGGGGAGCTGTTTTTT	CASSPMSGRATTGELFF
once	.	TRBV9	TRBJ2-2	TGTGCCAGCAGCCTGGGCACCGGGGAGCTGTTTTTT	CASSLGTGELFF
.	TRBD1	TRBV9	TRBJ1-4	TGTGCCAGCAGCAGACCGGGACAGGGTGTTGCTAATGAAAAACTGTTTTTT	CASSRPGQGVANEKLFF
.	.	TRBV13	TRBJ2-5	TGTGCCAGCAGCAGCTACAGGGTCCAGGAGACCCAGTACTTC	CASSSYRVQETQYF
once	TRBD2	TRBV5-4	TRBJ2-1	TGTGCCAGCAGCTTGGCGCCAGCGGGGTCCTACAATGAGCAGTTCTTC	CASSLAPAGSYNEQFF
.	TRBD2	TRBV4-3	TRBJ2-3	TGCGCCAGCAGCCCGAGGATAGCGGGAGCATATGATACGCAGTATTTT	CASSPRIAGAYDTQYF
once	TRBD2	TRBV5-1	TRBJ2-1	TGCGCCAGCAGCTCCCCCGGGACTAGCAATCGAGGGGCCTACAATGAGCAGTTCTTC	CASSSPGTSNRGAYNEQFF
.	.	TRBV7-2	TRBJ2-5	TGTGCCAGCAGCCGAGGACTACAAGAGACCCAGTACTTC	CASSRGLQETQYF
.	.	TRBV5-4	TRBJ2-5	TGTGCCAGCAGCTCTTGGACTCAGACACAAGAGACCCAGTACTTC	CASSSWTQTQETQYF
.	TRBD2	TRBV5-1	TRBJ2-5	TGCGCCAGCAGCACCGGACTAGCGGGGCCCCAAGAGACCCAGTACTTC	CASSTGLAGPQETQYF
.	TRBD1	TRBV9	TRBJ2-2	TGTGCCAGCAGCCCCAACCACGGGACAGGGGTTACCGGGGAGCTGTTTTTT	CASSPNHGTGVTGELFF
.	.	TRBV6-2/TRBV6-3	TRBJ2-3	TGTGCCAGCAGTCCCGATAGGAGGGGGGAAGTTCAGAGGTATGGCACAGATACGCAGTATTTT	CASSPDRRGEVQRYGTDTQYF